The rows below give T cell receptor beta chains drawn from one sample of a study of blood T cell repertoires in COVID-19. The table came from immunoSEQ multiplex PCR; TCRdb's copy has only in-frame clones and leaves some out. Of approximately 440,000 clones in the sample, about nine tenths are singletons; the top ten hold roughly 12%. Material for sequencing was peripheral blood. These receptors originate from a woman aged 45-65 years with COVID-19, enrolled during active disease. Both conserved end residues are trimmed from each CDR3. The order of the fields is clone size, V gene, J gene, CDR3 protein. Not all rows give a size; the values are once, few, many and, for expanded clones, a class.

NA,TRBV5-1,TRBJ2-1,ASSSGLAGGPYNEQF
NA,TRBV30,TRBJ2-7,AWSVRRTGRNEQY
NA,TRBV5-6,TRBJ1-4,ASNSIQGADEKLF
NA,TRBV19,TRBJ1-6,ASSGQGQSPLH
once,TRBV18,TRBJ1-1,ASSRETGEAF
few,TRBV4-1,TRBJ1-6,ASSPERQGAFNSPLH
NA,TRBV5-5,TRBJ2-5,ASSQRTVQETQY
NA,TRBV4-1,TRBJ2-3,ASSDDHTGDTQY
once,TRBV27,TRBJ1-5,ASSRNSYNQPQH
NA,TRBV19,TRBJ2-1,ASSTTSGGYNEQF
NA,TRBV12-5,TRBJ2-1,ASVAGQDEQF
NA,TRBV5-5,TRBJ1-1,ASSLNRPNTEAF
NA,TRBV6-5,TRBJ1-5,ASRRTGQGDQPQH
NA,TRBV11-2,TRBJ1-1,ASSFYTEAF
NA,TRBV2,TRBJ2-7,ASFSGTGGNEQY
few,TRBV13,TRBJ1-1,ASSTRQGNTEAF
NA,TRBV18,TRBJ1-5,ASSPRQGGQPQH
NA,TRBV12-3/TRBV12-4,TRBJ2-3,ASLAETTDTQY
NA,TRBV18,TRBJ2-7,ASSRGQGGVGEQY
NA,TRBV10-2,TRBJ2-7,ASSESQRAGEQY
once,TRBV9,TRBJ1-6,ASSVEDRPFGDSPLH
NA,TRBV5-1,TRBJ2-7,ASSLGRASYEQY
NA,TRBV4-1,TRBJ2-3,ASSQDQTGRNTQY
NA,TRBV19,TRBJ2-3,ASSPFWAGPKTDTQY
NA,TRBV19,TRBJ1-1,ASRGQGMRGAF
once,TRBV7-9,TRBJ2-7,ASSFRGSSYEQY
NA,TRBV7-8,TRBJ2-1,ASSYAKRGGRTEQF
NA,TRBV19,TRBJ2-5,ASSISRGKETQY
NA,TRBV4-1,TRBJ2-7,ASSPNLSLLYEQY
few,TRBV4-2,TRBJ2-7,ASSPRLAGEGYEQY
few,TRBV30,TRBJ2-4,AWSRTEAKNIQY
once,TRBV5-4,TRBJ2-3,ASSFSGGRVSTDTQY
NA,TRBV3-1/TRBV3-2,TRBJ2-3,ASSQRIAGTSTDTQY
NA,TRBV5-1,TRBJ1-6,ASSLQGGDSPLH
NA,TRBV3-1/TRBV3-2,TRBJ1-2,ASSRGGPNYGYT
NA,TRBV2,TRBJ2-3,ASSEYLGGGAGDTQY
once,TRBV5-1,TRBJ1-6,ASSLAGRVGEAPLH
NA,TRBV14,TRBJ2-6,ASSQGLDLLRANVLT
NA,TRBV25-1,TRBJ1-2,ASSELQGLGYGYT
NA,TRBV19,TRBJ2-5,ASSISAGGETQY
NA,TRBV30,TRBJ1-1,AWSVQVMATEAF
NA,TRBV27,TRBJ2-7,ASREMGGTAPYEQY
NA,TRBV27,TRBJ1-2,ASSLSGDNYGYT
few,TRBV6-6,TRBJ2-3,ASSPRARGVGTDTQY
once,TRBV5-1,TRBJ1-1,ASSRTQDGGTEAF
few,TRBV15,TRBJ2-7,ATSIAQGAYEQY
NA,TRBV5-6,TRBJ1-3,ASSLFVGQGVFSGNTIY
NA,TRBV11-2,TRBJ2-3,ASSARQGRTDTQY
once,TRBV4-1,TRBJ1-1,ASSQGQGTEAF
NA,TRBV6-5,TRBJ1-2,ASSYSKSAAGYGYT
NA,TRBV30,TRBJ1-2,AWRFSGYNYGYT
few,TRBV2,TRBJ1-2,ASSPLSGNYGYT
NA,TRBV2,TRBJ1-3,ASKLGLSGNTIY
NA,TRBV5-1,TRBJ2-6,ASTRQGERSGANVLT
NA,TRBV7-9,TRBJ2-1,ASSLGTRGSDEQF
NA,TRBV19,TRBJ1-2,ASGTAQYGYT